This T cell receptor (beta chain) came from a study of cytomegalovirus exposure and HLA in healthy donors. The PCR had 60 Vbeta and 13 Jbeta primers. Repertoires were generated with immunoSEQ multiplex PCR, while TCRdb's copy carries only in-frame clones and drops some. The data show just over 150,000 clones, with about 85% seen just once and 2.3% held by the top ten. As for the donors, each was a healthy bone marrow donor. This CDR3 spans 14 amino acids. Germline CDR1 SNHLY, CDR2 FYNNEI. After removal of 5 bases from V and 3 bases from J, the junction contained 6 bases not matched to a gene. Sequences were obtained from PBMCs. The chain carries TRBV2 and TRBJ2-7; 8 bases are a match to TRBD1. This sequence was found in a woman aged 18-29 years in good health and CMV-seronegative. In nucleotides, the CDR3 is TGTGCCAGCAGTTCCCAGGGGGCTATCTACGAGCAGTACTTC. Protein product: CASSSQGAIYEQYF.